This is a list of T cell receptor beta chains from one sample in a study of blood T cell repertoires in COVID-19. The method was immunoSEQ multiplex PCR; TCRdb's version includes in-frame clones alone and lacks a portion of them. This sample has approximately 130,000 clones, with 88% found just once. Specimen: peripheral blood. The receptors stem from a man over 45 with acute or convalescent COVID-19. Both conserved end residues are part of each CDR3. The D gene is left open where the match is weak. Not all rows give a size; the values are once, few, many and, for expanded clones, a class.

- TRBD1 TRBJ2-5 13 TRBV19 CASTTGGAETQYF TGTGCCAGTACCACAGGGGGCGCCGAGACCCAGTACTTC
- - TRBJ1-6 12 TRBV6-1 CASSDRNSPLHF TGTGCCAGCAGTGACAGAAATTCACCCCTCCACTTT
- TRBD2 TRBJ2-3 21 TRBV7-9 CASTNPSGTSGTTLSTDTQYF TGTGCCAGCACCAACCCCTCCGGGACTAGCGGGACCACGCTTAGCACAGATACGCAGTATTTT
- TRBD2 TRBJ2-3 16 TRBV9 CASSVAGGSSTDTQYF TGTGCCAGCAGCGTAGCGGGGGGTTCTAGCACAGATACGCAGTATTTT
- - TRBJ1-1 15 TRBV2 CASSEVRYSNTEAFF TGTGCCAGCAGTGAAGTTAGGTACAGTAACACTGAAGCTTTCTTT
- - TRBJ1-3 14 TRBV19 CASSILNSGNTIYF TGTGCCAGTAGTATACTAAACTCTGGAAACACCATATATTTT
- TRBD2 TRBJ2-7 15 TRBV11-3 CASSRRLAGVHEQYF TGTGCCAGCAGCCGCCGACTAGCGGGAGTACACGAGCAGTACTTC
- - TRBJ2-5 13 TRBV4-1 CASSQVIQETQYF TGCGCCAGCAGCCAAGTCATCCAAGAGACCCAGTACTTC
- TRBD2 TRBJ2-2 14 TRBV19 CASSSGRYTGELFF TGTGCCAGTAGTAGCGGGAGGTACACCGGGGAGCTGTTTTTT
once - TRBJ1-1 12 TRBV6-5 CASSYIGTEAFF TGTGCCAGCAGTTATATCGGGACTGAAGCTTTCTTT
- - TRBJ2-7 14 TRBV27 CASSLRDTSYEQYF TGTGCCAGCAGTTTACGGGACACCTCCTACGAGCAGTACTTC
once - TRBJ1-4 13 TRBV3-1/TRBV3-2 CASSQRGNEKLFF TGTGCCAGCAGCCAAAGGGGGAATGAAAAACTGTTTTTT
- - TRBJ1-4 16 TRBV5-1 CASSLPQGSTNEKLFF TGCGCCAGCAGCCTCCCTCAGGGCTCAACTAATGAAAAACTGTTTTTT
once TRBD2 TRBJ2-3 20 TRBV4-1 CASSLSTSGSGGTGGDTQYF TGCGCCAGCAGCCTCTCGACTAGCGGGAGCGGTGGTACCGGGGGGGATACGCAGTATTTT
- TRBD1 TRBJ1-2 16 TRBV4-1 CASSPQGVIPNYGYTF TGCGCCAGCAGCCCCCAGGGGGTTATCCCTAACTATGGCTACACCTTC
- - TRBJ2-3 17 TRBV6-1 CASSEARSGASTDTQYF TGTGCCAGCAGTGAAGCTAGGAGCGGAGCTAGCACAGATACGCAGTATTTT
- - TRBJ2-2 15 TRBV19 CASSRTSLNTGELFF TGTGCCAGTAGTAGGACATCTCTAAACACCGGGGAGCTGTTTTTT
- TRBD2 TRBJ2-7 14 TRBV5-1 CASSLTSGTYEQYF TGCGCCAGCAGCTTGACTAGCGGCACCTACGAGCAGTACTTC
- - TRBJ1-6 14 TRBV2 CASRASGDNSPLHF TGTGCCAGCAGGGCCTCAGGGGATAATTCACCCCTCCACTTT
- TRBD2 TRBJ2-5 16 TRBV3-1/TRBV3-2 CASSQATTSYVETQYF TGTGCCAGCAGCCAAGCAACGACTAGCTATGTTGAGACCCAGTACTTC
- - TRBJ1-2 12 TRBV6-2/TRBV6-3 CASSYSRYGYTF TGTGCCAGCAGTTACTCCAGATATGGCTACACCTTC
- TRBD1 TRBJ1-3 13 TRBV12-3/TRBV12-4 CASSLVEDRFIYF TGTGCCAGCAGTTTAGTCGAGGACAGGTTCATATATTTT
few TRBD2 TRBJ2-5 15 TRBV11-2 CASSQSGREVETQYF TGTGCCAGCAGCCAAAGCGGGAGGGAGGTAGAGACCCAGTACTTC
once TRBD1 TRBJ2-1 15 TRBV5-4 CASSFVSRGLNEQFF TGTGCCAGCAGCTTCGTATCCAGGGGGCTCAATGAGCAGTTCTTC
- TRBD1 TRBJ1-2 16 TRBV5-1 CASSSVDRGLDFGYTF TGCGCCAGCAGCTCGGTTGACAGGGGGTTGGATTTTGGCTACACCTTC
- TRBD2 TRBJ2-4 14 TRBV3-1/TRBV3-2 CASSPGTSGGIQYF TGTGCCAGCAGCCCTGGGACTAGCGGGGGCATTCAGTACTTC
- TRBD2 TRBJ2-1 15 TRBV3-1/TRBV3-2 CASSQDLAGVNEQFF TGTGCCAGCAGCCAAGATCTAGCGGGAGTCAATGAGCAGTTCTTC
once - TRBJ1-2 13 TRBV12-3/TRBV12-4 CASSLMAGDGYTF TGTGCCAGCAGTTTAATGGCAGGGGATGGCTACACCTTC
- - TRBJ1-5 13 TRBV4-1 CASSQVLNQPQHF TGCGCCAGCAGCCAAGTACTTAATCAGCCCCAGCATTTT
- TRBD1 TRBJ2-7 14 TRBV5-1 CASSDGQGIDEQYF TGCGCCAGCAGCGACGGACAGGGCATCGACGAGCAGTACTTC
- TRBD1 TRBJ2-1 15 TRBV27 CASIGGTGIYNEQFF TGTGCCAGCATAGGGGGGACAGGTATTTACAATGAGCAGTTCTTC
- - TRBJ2-2 15 TRBV29-1 CSVEWRKTNTGELFF TGCAGCGTTGAATGGCGGAAGACGAACACCGGGGAGCTGTTTTTT
few TRBD2 TRBJ2-7 15 TRBV7-6 CASSPRLAAPGEQYF TGTGCCAGCAGCCCTCGACTAGCGGCCCCGGGGGAGCAGTACTTC
medium-sized TRBD1 TRBJ2-7 15 TRBV9 CASSPLGTGSSEQYF TGTGCCAGCAGCCCCCTCGGGACAGGGTCCTCCGAGCAGTACTTC
- - TRBJ1-4 18 TRBV5-1 CASSLGGVRPGINEKLFF TGCGCCAGCAGCTTGGGGGGGGTACGCCCCGGGATTAATGAAAAACTGTTTTTT
- - TRBJ1-6 15 TRBV5-1 CASSLDWTYNSPLHF TGCGCCAGCAGCTTGGACTGGACTTATAATTCACCCCTCCACTTT
- - TRBJ2-5 14 TRBV15 CATSRDTVQETQYF TGTGCCACCAGCAGAGATACGGTCCAAGAGACCCAGTACTTC
- - TRBJ1-5 13 TRBV6-5 CASSLNQDQPQHF TGTGCCAGCAGCCTAAACCAGGATCAGCCCCAGCATTTT
- - TRBJ2-1 15 TRBV7-9 CASSIPLFSYNEQFF TGTGCCAGCAGCATTCCTCTATTCTCCTACAATGAGCAGTTCTTC
- TRBD1 TRBJ2-1 14 TRBV11-2 CASSLRTGPNEQFF TGTGCCAGCAGCTTGCGGACAGGTCCTAATGAGCAGTTCTTC
- TRBD2 TRBJ2-3 15 TRBV19 CASSVDSGRASTQYF TGTGCCAGTAGTGTCGATAGCGGGAGGGCCAGTACGCAGTATTTT
- - TRBJ2-7 12 TRBV6-6 CASRDPGYEQYF TGTGCCAGCAGAGACCCAGGGTACGAGCAGTACTTC
few - TRBJ2-7 16 TRBV27 CASSASLTEISYEQYF TGTGCCAGCAGTGCCTCCCTGACAGAGATCTCCTACGAGCAGTACTTC
once TRBD1 TRBJ1-6 15 TRBV7-2 CASSPQTGANSPLHF TGTGCCAGCAGCCCGCAAACAGGGGCGAATTCACCCCTCCACTTT
- TRBD1 TRBJ2-5 15 TRBV11-2 CASSLGTGGSETQYF TGTGCCAGCAGCTTAGGGACAGGGGGCTCAGAGACCCAGTACTTC
- - TRBJ1-4 14 TRBV11-2 CASSPGLLNEKLFF TGTGCCAGCAGCCCAGGATTGTTGAATGAAAAACTGTTTTTT
once - TRBJ1-3 13 TRBV10-3 CAIINPRSNTIYF TGTGCCATCATTAACCCCCGGTCGAACACCATATATTTT
- TRBD2 TRBJ2-5 17 TRBV12-5 CASGLMGLATIQETQYF TGTGCTAGTGGTTTAATGGGACTAGCGACTATTCAAGAGACCCAGTACTTC
- - TRBJ1-1 11 TRBV11-3 CASSGRGEAFF TGTGCCAGCAGCGGCAGGGGTGAAGCTTTCTTT